The T cell receptor beta chain described here comes from a study of cytomegalovirus exposure and HLA in healthy donors. Study results and caveats: Cytomegalovirus-associated status was assigned to more than 150 TCR beta chains. A later analysis associated some 18,000 TCR beta sequences with HLA alleles at a 0.05 false discovery rate.

Concerning this clone: Its antigen remains unknown.

J gave up 5 bases and V 5 bases, and 3 bases lay outside the gene matches. The V gene's germline CDR1 is MGHDK and CDR2 SYGVNS. The CDR3 spans 13 residues. The PCR was carried out with 60 Vbeta primers and 13 Jbeta primers. Sequenced by immunoSEQ multiplex PCR; TCRdb stores in-frame clones only, minus some. Altogether about 140,000 clones are present, roughly 74% being singletons, with the ten largest covering 3.3%. This chain joins TRBV25-1 and TRBJ2-5; 9 bases agree with TRBD1. This receptor was taken from a man aged 35-49 years in good health and CMV-seronegative. The sample consisted of PBMCs. CDR3 nucleotide sequence: TGTGCCAGCAGTCCCGGACAGGGGGAGACCCAGTACTTC. Protein sequence: CASSPGQGETQYF. The full variable domain, with the rest looked up from reference TRBV25-1 and TRBJ2-5, is EADIYQTPRYLVIGTGKKITLECSQTMGHDKMYWYQQDPGMELHLIHYSYGVNSTEKGDLSSESTVSRIRTEHFPLTLESARPSHTSQYLCASSPGQGETQYFGPGTRLLVL.